This T cell receptor (beta chain) was sequenced during a study of long-term antiretroviral therapy in people with HIV. Regarding the study as a whole: Control repertoires displayed wider CDR3 length ranges than the HIV repertoires. Whichever time point was examined, clones expanded before ART dominated the repertoire.

Without exception, participants with HIV were treated in the United States. This CDR3 spans 15 amino acids. The V gene lost 4 bases and the J gene lost 1 base, with 11 bases spanning the gap. Germline values: CDR1 SNHLY, CDR2 FYNNEI. As regards this clone: Its specificity is unknown.

It was version v3.0 of the immunoSEQ assay that was run at survey level. TCRdb's table, derived via immunoSEQ multiplex PCR, lists solely in-frame clones and lacks some. Among about 40,000 clones, roughly 86% were seen once, and the ten largest hold about 5%. This sequence was found in a woman between 50 and 59 years old with HIV. This chain uses TRBV2 with TRBJ1-5; D is unresolved. Sequencing used unsorted PBMCs, obtained 0.1 years before starting antiretroviral therapy. CDR3: CASSVSQASNQPQHF. CDR3 sequence (DNA): TGTGCCAGCAGTGTCAGCCAGGCCAGCAATCAGCCCCAGCATTTT.